This T cell receptor (beta chain) was sequenced for a study of CD8 T cells in ankylosing spondylitis. TCRdb called the 5' RACE reads again in MiXCR, with one record for every CDR3 protein. The sample yields roughly 230,000 distinct CDR3 sequences, 10% seen once. This CDR3 has 13 residues. The V gene's germline CDR1 is SGHRS and CDR2 YFSETQ. After removal of 4 bases from V and 5 bases from J, the junction contained 6 bases not matched to a gene. This clonotype was picked up many times. The sequence derives from a male donor with ankylosing spondylitis or in good health (not recorded which). This chain links TRBV5-1 with TRBJ2-7; TRBD2 aligns across 7 bases. Sequenced sample: blood, either unsorted or a sorted T cell fraction (not recorded which). In DNA, the CDR3 is TGCGCCAGCAGCCTGGGGGGGGAGGACGAGCAGTACTTC. Translated, it gives CASSLGGEDEQYF.